The rows below give T cell receptor beta chains drawn from one sample of a study of blood T cell repertoires in COVID-19. The data were produced by immunoSEQ multiplex PCR, yet TCRdb's version contains in-frame clones alone and is incomplete. The sample has around 380,000 clones, roughly 80% seen once. Sequencing was performed on peripheral blood. These TCRs come from a human donor with acute or convalescent COVID-19. The donor label of this sample is uncertain. Each CDR3 is given with its conserved first and last residue. The D gene is left open where the match is weak. For some rows the clone size is stated as once, few or many, or as a class when expanded; others skip it.

J gene,clone size,CDR3 length,V gene,D gene,CDR3 DNA,CDR3 protein
TRBJ2-6,-,18,TRBV3-1/TRBV3-2,TRBD1,TGTGCCAGCAGCCAAGCCGGGACAGGGATTTCTGGGGCCAACGTCCTGACTTTC,CASSQAGTGISGANVLTF
TRBJ2-1,-,13,TRBV19,TRBD2,TGTGCCAGTAGGCTAGCGGGAAGTAATGAGCAGTTCTTC,CASRLAGSNEQFF
TRBJ2-5,-,15,TRBV6-1,TRBD2,TGTGCCAGCAGTGAATCTAGCGGGGTTAGGGAGACCCAGTACTTC,CASSESSGVRETQYF
TRBJ2-2,once,14,TRBV6-5,TRBD1,TGTGCCAGCAGGGACAGGTTAGCGCCCGGGGAGCTGTTTTTT,CASRDRLAPGELFF
TRBJ2-5,-,14,TRBV5-1,-,TGCGCCAGCAGCATGACAGCGTACCAAGAGACCCAGTACTTC,CASSMTAYQETQYF
TRBJ2-3,-,15,TRBV11-2,-,TGTGCCAGCAGCTTCTTAGGACTTTGGACAGATACGCAGTATTTT,CASSFLGLWTDTQYF
TRBJ1-5,-,16,TRBV12-2,-,TGTGCAAGTCGCTTAGCACTCAGGGGAAGCAATCAGCCCCAGCATTTT,CASRLALRGSNQPQHF
TRBJ2-3,-,15,TRBV4-1,TRBD2,TGCGCCAGCAGCCAAGCTAGCGGGGGGGCGGGCACGCAGTATTTT,CASSQASGGAGTQYF
TRBJ2-5,-,12,TRBV29-1,TRBD2,TGCAGCGTTGAATGGCGGGGGGAGACCCAGTACTTC,CSVEWRGETQYF
TRBJ1-1,-,13,TRBV15,-,TGTGCCACCAGCAGCCTTAGGACACCTGAAGCTTTCTTT,CATSSLRTPEAFF
TRBJ2-7,once,17,TRBV6-1,-,TGTGCCAGCAGTGAACATATCTCGCAGGGGACATCCTACGAGCAGTACTTC,CASSEHISQGTSYEQYF
TRBJ1-6,-,15,TRBV2,-,TGTGCCAGCAGTGAAGCACGACAGTCTAATTCACCCCTCCACTTT,CASSEARQSNSPLHF
TRBJ1-6,-,14,TRBV27,TRBD1,TGTGCCAGCTCCCGACAGGGAGAAAATTCACCCCTCCACTTT,CASSRQGENSPLHF
TRBJ2-1,once,12,TRBV28,-,TGTGCCAGCAGTTTATCTCTCCCGGGGCAGTTCTTC,CASSLSLPGQFF
TRBJ2-2,-,14,TRBV2,TRBD1,TGTGCCAGCAACTGGGACAGGAACACCGGGGAGCTGTTTTTT,CASNWDRNTGELFF
TRBJ1-3,-,15,TRBV7-9,-,TGTGCCACCGCCACCGGGGGGACTGTCGGAAACACCATATATTTT,CATATGGTVGNTIYF
TRBJ2-7,-,15,TRBV30,TRBD2,TGTGCCTGGAGTGGAGGACTAGCGGGAGTACCTGAGCAGTACTTC,CAWSGGLAGVPEQYF
TRBJ2-1,-,13,TRBV10-1,-,TGCGCCAGCGCGGTCTCCTCCTACAATGAGCAGTTCTTC,CASAVSSYNEQFF
TRBJ2-3,few,15,TRBV5-1,TRBD2,TGCGCCAGCAGCTTGGCCACTAGCGGCACAGATACGCAGTATTTT,CASSLATSGTDTQYF
TRBJ1-6,many,14,TRBV5-6,TRBD1,TGTGCCAGCAGCTTGGAGACAGGGGCTTCACCCCTCCACTTT,CASSLETGASPLHF
TRBJ1-1,-,15,TRBV7-9,TRBD1,TGTGCCAGCAGCTCGGACAGGGGACAGAACACTGAAGCTTTCTTT,CASSSDRGQNTEAFF
TRBJ2-1,-,15,TRBV2,TRBD2,TGTGCCAGCAGTCGCGGGGGGGCCACCTACAATGAGCAGTTCTTC,CASSRGGATYNEQFF
TRBJ1-3,once,14,TRBV9,-,TGTGCCAGCAGCCCGAGACTGTTTGGAAACACCATATATTTT,CASSPRLFGNTIYF
TRBJ1-1,-,16,TRBV14,TRBD1,TGTGCCAGCAGCCAACTACAGGGGAAGGGGGACACTGAAGCTTTCTTT,CASSQLQGKGDTEAFF
TRBJ2-4,-,17,TRBV10-3,-,TGTGCCATCAGCGGCGTGGGGAGGGGGGTAGCCAAAAACATTCAGTACTTC,CAISGVGRGVAKNIQYF
TRBJ1-2,-,13,TRBV7-9,TRBD1,TGTGCCAGCAGCTACGACAGGGCGGAGGGCTACACCTTC,CASSYDRAEGYTF
TRBJ1-1,-,14,TRBV28,-,TGTGCCAGCAGTTTATGGGGGTCGAGGGCTGAGGCTTTCTTT,CASSLWGSRAEAFF
TRBJ2-2,-,17,TRBV27,TRBD1,TGTGCCAGCAGTTTATCGCCCCGGACAGGCACCACCGGGGAGCTGTTTTTT,CASSLSPRTGTTGELFF
TRBJ2-7,many,16,TRBV11-2,TRBD2,TGTGCCAGCAGCTTGAATTCGGCTAGCGGGCGGGACGAGCAGTACTTC,CASSLNSASGRDEQYF
TRBJ2-7,-,12,TRBV28,TRBD2,TGTGCCAGCAGTCGCACTAGCGGAGGACAGTACTTC,CASSRTSGGQYF
TRBJ2-5,-,15,TRBV28,TRBD2,TGTGCCAGCAGTTTACCGCGGGGGGGCCGGGAGACCCAGTACTTC,CASSLPRGGRETQYF
TRBJ1-6,few,16,TRBV7-8,-,TGTGCCAGCAGCTTAGTTCTTCAGGGAAGGAATTCACCCCTCCACTTT,CASSLVLQGRNSPLHF
TRBJ1-5,-,13,TRBV5-8,-,TGTGCCAGCAGCTTGGGGGGGCCGCAGCCCCAGCATTTT,CASSLGGPQPQHF
TRBJ1-2,-,13,TRBV10-3,-,TGTGCCATCAGCGAACTGGTGGGGCAAGGCTACACCTTC,CAISELVGQGYTF
TRBJ1-5,-,14,TRBV19,-,TGTGCCAGTAGTATCAGGGATAGCAATCAGCCCCAGCATTTT,CASSIRDSNQPQHF
TRBJ1-4,-,15,TRBV18,TRBD1,TGTGCCAGCTCACCGGACAGGGCGGGTAATGAAAAACTGTTTTTT,CASSPDRAGNEKLFF
TRBJ1-1,-,17,TRBV19,-,TGTGCCAGTAGTATTGCCCCCCAGAGGGGGAGGAACACTGAAGCTTTCTTT,CASSIAPQRGRNTEAFF
TRBJ1-4,once,21,TRBV7-7,TRBD1,TGTGCCAGAATCTCAAAGGCGGCGGGACAGGGTCCACGGTCAACTAATGAAAAACTGTTTTTT,CARISKAAGQGPRSTNEKLFF
TRBJ2-5,-,15,TRBV7-9,-,TGTGCCAGCAGCTCGCCGGGTGGCCGGGAGGAGACCCAGTACTTC,CASSSPGGREETQYF
TRBJ1-1,-,12,TRBV30,TRBD1,TGTGCCTGGATAAGAACAGGGGGCGAAGCTTTCTTT,CAWIRTGGEAFF
TRBJ1-1,once,14,TRBV28,-,TGTGCCAGCAGTTTAAGGGGGGGAGGGACTGAAGCTTTCTTT,CASSLRGGGTEAFF
TRBJ1-2,-,14,TRBV19,TRBD1,TGTGCCAGTAGTATAATGACAGGGGACTATGGCTACACCTTC,CASSIMTGDYGYTF
TRBJ2-7,-,13,TRBV7-6,-,TGTGCCAGCAGCTCGCAACAGGGATACGAGCAGTACTTC,CASSSQQGYEQYF
TRBJ1-2,-,14,TRBV14,-,TGTGCCAGCAGCCAAGATCAAGGGGTCTATGGCTACACCTTC,CASSQDQGVYGYTF
TRBJ2-5,-,14,TRBV5-4,TRBD2,TGTGCCAGCAGCCCGACTAGCGGAAAAGAGACCCAGTACTTC,CASSPTSGKETQYF
TRBJ2-2,once,14,TRBV5-1,-,TGCGCCAGCGGGGACACCTCGAACACCGGGGAGCTGTTTTTT,CASGDTSNTGELFF
TRBJ2-2,-,16,TRBV5-6,TRBD1,TGTGCCAGCAGCTTCCGGGACAGGTTGGACAGCGGGGAGCTGTTTTTT,CASSFRDRLDSGELFF
TRBJ1-4,-,12,TRBV28,-,TGTGCCAGCACCTCGGACAGTGAAAAACTGTTTTTT,CASTSDSEKLFF
TRBJ1-1,once,13,TRBV19,-,TGTGCCAGTAGTAGAGCAAAAAACACTGAAGCTTTCTTT,CASSRAKNTEAFF
TRBJ1-2,-,15,TRBV3-1/TRBV3-2,-,TGTGCCAGCAGCCAAGAGGTCGGCTCAGGGTATGGCTACACCTTC,CASSQEVGSGYGYTF
TRBJ1-2,-,14,TRBV3-1/TRBV3-2,-,TGTGCCAGCAGCCAAGAACCAGATCACCAAGGCTACACCTTC,CASSQEPDHQGYTF